This TCR beta chain was recorded in a study of naive and memory T cell subsets. Ligated cDNA underwent four rounds of PCR with nested alpha and beta constant region primers and SP2. Reverse transcription of blood and skin TCR RNA was primed at alpha and beta constant regions. TCRdb re-called the 5' RACE reads with MiXCR, one entry per CDR3 protein. Of about 60,000 distinct CDR3 sequences in the sample, under 10% are singletons; the top ten hold 15% to 20%. CDR3 length: 16 residues. J gave up 7 bases and V 5 bases, and 14 bases lay outside the gene matches. Germline CDR1 reads MNHEY; CDR2 reads SVGAGI. The library had UMIs added by 3' ligation of an oligonucleotide to TCR cDNA. RNA was extracted from less than 3 ml of whole blood of healthy adults. Unsorted total RNA, about 1 to 1000 ng, was DNase treated before reverse transcription. Broader study findings: This RNA-based method may be sensitive to activation-related transcript changes.

As for this clonotype: Its target is not known.

The receptor's source is a female donor in good health. The chain carries TRBV6-5 and TRBJ2-4; the match to TRBD2 covers 7 bases. CDR3 residues: CASSASPVGRENIQYF. In DNA form, the CDR3 reads TGTGCCAGCAGTGCCTCTCCAGTGGGGCGGGAGAACATTCAGTACTTC.